This is a list of T cell receptor beta chains from one sample in a study of blood T cell repertoires in COVID-19. The protocol was immunoSEQ multiplex PCR, while the TCRdb copy is restricted to in-frame clones and leaves out a portion. The profile covers 200,000 to 250,000 clones, with about 83% appearing a single time and around 1.9% taken by the ten largest. Specimen: PBMCs or T cells enriched from blood (not recorded which). These receptors were obtained from a woman between 50 and 59 years old who had recovered from COVID-19. CDR3s include the opening cysteine and the closing phenylalanine or tryptophan. D genes are given only for firm matches. Rows give clone size only sometimes, using once, few, many, or a class for an expanded clone.

d_call: TRBD2; v_call: TRBV4-2; clone_size: .; j_call: TRBJ2-1; cdr3_aa: CASSQGLADSYNEQFF; cdr3_nt: TGTGCCAGCAGCCAAGGACTAGCGGACTCCTACAATGAGCAGTTCTTC
d_call: .; v_call: TRBV21-1; clone_size: once; j_call: TRBJ1-1; cdr3_aa: CASSKGKEGFYATEAFF; cdr3_nt: TGTGCCAGCAGCAAAGGTAAGGAGGGGTTTTACGCCACTGAAGCTTTCTTT
d_call: TRBD1; v_call: TRBV7-9; clone_size: .; j_call: TRBJ1-2; cdr3_aa: CASSSLTGGGYGYTF; cdr3_nt: TGTGCCAGCAGCTCCTTAACAGGGGGCGGTTATGGCTACACCTTC
d_call: .; v_call: TRBV25-1; clone_size: few; j_call: TRBJ1-2; cdr3_aa: CASSESRDRLRGYTF; cdr3_nt: TGTGCCAGCAGTGAGTCCCGCGACAGACTCAGAGGCTACACCTTC
d_call: .; v_call: TRBV6-5; clone_size: .; j_call: TRBJ2-5; cdr3_aa: CASSPRKGAGETQYF; cdr3_nt: TGTGCCAGCAGCCCCAGGAAGGGGGCGGGGGAGACCCAGTACTTC
d_call: .; v_call: TRBV2; clone_size: .; j_call: TRBJ1-6; cdr3_aa: CASSEQGQSNNSPLHF; cdr3_nt: TGTGCCAGCAGTGAACAGGGTCAGTCAAATAATTCACCCCTCCACTTT
d_call: TRBD2; v_call: TRBV7-3; clone_size: .; j_call: TRBJ2-1; cdr3_aa: CASSLTGLAGAGEQFF; cdr3_nt: TGTGCCAGCAGCTTAACGGGACTAGCGGGAGCGGGAGAGCAGTTCTTC
d_call: .; v_call: TRBV2; clone_size: .; j_call: TRBJ2-5; cdr3_aa: CASSDWIGKETQYF; cdr3_nt: TGTGCCAGCAGTGATTGGATCGGGAAAGAGACCCAGTACTTC
d_call: .; v_call: TRBV18; clone_size: .; j_call: TRBJ2-1; cdr3_aa: CASSPWAVGLNNEQFF; cdr3_nt: TGTGCCAGCTCACCATGGGCCGTGGGACTTAACAATGAGCAGTTCTTC
d_call: .; v_call: TRBV3-1/TRBV3-2; clone_size: .; j_call: TRBJ1-1; cdr3_aa: CASSFLLNTEAFF; cdr3_nt: TGTGCCAGCAGCTTCCTTTTGAACACTGAAGCTTTCTTT
d_call: TRBD1; v_call: TRBV30; clone_size: .; j_call: TRBJ1-6; cdr3_aa: CAWDRDHSPLHF; cdr3_nt: TGTGCCTGGGACAGGGATCATTCACCCCTCCACTTT
d_call: .; v_call: TRBV29-1; clone_size: .; j_call: TRBJ2-2; cdr3_aa: CSVESGTGELFF; cdr3_nt: TGCAGCGTTGAGTCCGGGACCGGGGAGCTGTTTTTT
d_call: .; v_call: TRBV5-1; clone_size: once; j_call: TRBJ1-1; cdr3_aa: CASRETVENTEAFF; cdr3_nt: TGCGCCAGCAGGGAGACAGTAGAGAACACTGAAGCTTTCTTT
d_call: .; v_call: TRBV12-5; clone_size: .; j_call: TRBJ1-1; cdr3_aa: CASGLGTVNTEAFF; cdr3_nt: TGTGCTAGTGGTTTGGGGACAGTGAACACTGAAGCTTTCTTT
d_call: TRBD2; v_call: TRBV4-1; clone_size: .; j_call: TRBJ2-3; cdr3_aa: CASSTQLAGGPTDTQYF; cdr3_nt: TGCGCCAGCAGCACCCAACTAGCGGGGGGCCCTACAGATACGCAGTATTTT
d_call: .; v_call: TRBV19; clone_size: .; j_call: TRBJ1-1; cdr3_aa: CASSIDRVRAEAFF; cdr3_nt: TGTGCCAGTAGTATAGATCGGGTGCGGGCTGAAGCTTTCTTT
d_call: TRBD1; v_call: TRBV5-1; clone_size: .; j_call: TRBJ2-7; cdr3_aa: CASSLTGASNEQYF; cdr3_nt: TGCGCCAGCAGCTTGACAGGGGCCTCGAACGAGCAGTACTTC
d_call: TRBD2; v_call: TRBV7-9; clone_size: .; j_call: TRBJ2-1; cdr3_aa: CASSLRPGEGSSYNEQFF; cdr3_nt: TGTGCCAGCAGCTTACGACCTGGGGAGGGAAGCTCCTACAATGAGCAGTTCTTC
d_call: TRBD1; v_call: TRBV19; clone_size: once; j_call: TRBJ1-1; cdr3_aa: CASSDRGKSPGAFF; cdr3_nt: TGTGCCAGTAGCGACAGGGGAAAATCCCCAGGAGCTTTCTTT
d_call: TRBD1; v_call: TRBV18; clone_size: .; j_call: TRBJ1-1; cdr3_aa: CASSPDRDTEAFF; cdr3_nt: TGTGCCAGCTCACCGGACAGGGACACTGAAGCTTTCTTT
d_call: TRBD1; v_call: TRBV6-1; clone_size: .; j_call: TRBJ1-1; cdr3_aa: CASSEGLGQGATEAFF; cdr3_nt: TGTGCCAGCAGTGAAGGGCTGGGACAGGGGGCCACTGAAGCTTTCTTT
d_call: TRBD1; v_call: TRBV9; clone_size: .; j_call: TRBJ1-6; cdr3_aa: CASSLQGNNSPLHF; cdr3_nt: TGTGCCAGCAGCCTACAGGGGAATAATTCACCCCTCCACTTT
d_call: TRBD1; v_call: TRBV7-6; clone_size: .; j_call: TRBJ1-6; cdr3_aa: CASSPAAGTGNSPLHF; cdr3_nt: TGTGCCAGCAGCCCCGCTGCCGGGACAGGCAATTCACCCCTCCACTTT
d_call: TRBD2; v_call: TRBV6-2/TRBV6-3; clone_size: .; j_call: TRBJ2-7; cdr3_aa: CASSYGTSGYEQYF; cdr3_nt: TGTGCCAGCAGTTACGGGACTAGCGGCTACGAGCAGTACTTC
d_call: .; v_call: TRBV4-2; clone_size: .; j_call: TRBJ1-4; cdr3_aa: CASSQGATTNEKLFF; cdr3_nt: TGTGCCAGCAGCCAAGGGGCAACAACTAATGAAAAACTGTTTTTT
d_call: .; v_call: TRBV12-5; clone_size: .; j_call: TRBJ1-4; cdr3_aa: CASATNRDNEKLFF; cdr3_nt: TGTGCTAGTGCCACGAACAGGGATAATGAAAAACTGTTTTTT
d_call: .; v_call: TRBV15; clone_size: .; j_call: TRBJ1-1; cdr3_aa: CATTSGHGRPNTEAFF; cdr3_nt: TGTGCCACCACCTCGGGACATGGACGGCCGAACACTGAAGCTTTCTTT
d_call: TRBD2; v_call: TRBV7-3; clone_size: .; j_call: TRBJ2-1; cdr3_aa: CASSLSGGYNEQFF; cdr3_nt: TGTGCCAGCAGCCTAAGCGGGGGGTACAATGAGCAGTTCTTC